This T cell receptor (beta chain) was observed in a study of cytomegalovirus exposure and HLA in healthy donors. Method: immunoSEQ multiplex PCR; TCRdb's copy keeps in-frame clones and lacks some. Of roughly 150,000 clones in the sample, roughly 86% were seen once. This clone has more than one count but fewer than ten. Germline CDR1 reads SEHNR; CDR2 reads FQNEAQ (reference sequence). This CDR3 region has 13 residues. Trimming removed 1 base at V and 6 bases at J, with 9 bases between. The sequenced sample was PBMCs. This TCR came from a man aged 18 to 30 in good health and CMV-seropositive. The chain uses TRBV7-9 and TRBJ1-2; perhaps TRBD1 as D (6 bases). The CDR3, as DNA: TGTGCCAGCAGCTTAGGATCAGGGGATGGCTACACCTTC. It encodes CASSLGSGDGYTF.